This T cell receptor (beta chain) is from a study of cytomegalovirus exposure and HLA in healthy donors. Study-level information: Earlier, 150 million to 200 million T cells were analyzed, and fewer than 120 million unique TCR beta sequences were found among them.

This clone was seen only once. The PCR was carried out with 60 Vbeta primers and 13 Jbeta primers. The table came from immunoSEQ multiplex PCR; TCRdb's copy has only in-frame clones and leaves some out. The data show approximately 150,000 clones, roughly 80% seen once. Sequencing used PBMCs. This clonotype was sampled from a woman aged 25-40 years in good health and CMV-seronegative.

The CDR3 protein is CAISTNVGSGNEQFF. The CDR3 region has the DNA TGTGCTATCTCAACAAACGTTGGTAGCGGCAATGAGCAGTTCTTC. This chain uses TRBV7-2 with TRBJ2-1, with TRBD2 as a possible D gene (6 bases). Germline values: CDR1 SGHTA, CDR2 FQGNSA. The CDR3 runs 15 residues.